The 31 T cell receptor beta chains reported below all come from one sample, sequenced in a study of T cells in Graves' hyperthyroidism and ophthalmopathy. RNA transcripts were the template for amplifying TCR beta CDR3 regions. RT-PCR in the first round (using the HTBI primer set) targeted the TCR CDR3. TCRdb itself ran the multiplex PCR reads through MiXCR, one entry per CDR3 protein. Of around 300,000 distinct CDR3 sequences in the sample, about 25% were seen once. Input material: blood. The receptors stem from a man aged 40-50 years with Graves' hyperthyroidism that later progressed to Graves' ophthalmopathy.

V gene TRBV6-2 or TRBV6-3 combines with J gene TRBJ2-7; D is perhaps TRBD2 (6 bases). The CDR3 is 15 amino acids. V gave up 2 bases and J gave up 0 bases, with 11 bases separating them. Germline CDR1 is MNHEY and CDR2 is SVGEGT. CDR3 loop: CASSYRGLDSYEQYF. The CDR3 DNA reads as TGTGCCAGCAGTTACCGGGGACTGGACTCCTACGAGCAGTACTTC.

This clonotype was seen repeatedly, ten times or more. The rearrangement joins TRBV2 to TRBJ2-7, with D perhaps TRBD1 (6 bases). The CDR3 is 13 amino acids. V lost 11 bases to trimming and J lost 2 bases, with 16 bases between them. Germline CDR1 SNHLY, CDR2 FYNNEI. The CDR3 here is CASKLDSTYEQYF. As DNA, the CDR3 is TGTGCCTCCAAGTTGGACAGCACCTACGAGCAGTACTTC.

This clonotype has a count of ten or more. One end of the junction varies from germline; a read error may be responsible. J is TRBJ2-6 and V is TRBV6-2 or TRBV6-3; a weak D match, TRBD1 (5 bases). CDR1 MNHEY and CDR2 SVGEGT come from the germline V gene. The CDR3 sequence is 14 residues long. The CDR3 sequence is CASSLSSGANALTF. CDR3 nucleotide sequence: TGTGCCAGCAGTTTGAGTTCTGGGGCCAACGCCCTGACTTTC.

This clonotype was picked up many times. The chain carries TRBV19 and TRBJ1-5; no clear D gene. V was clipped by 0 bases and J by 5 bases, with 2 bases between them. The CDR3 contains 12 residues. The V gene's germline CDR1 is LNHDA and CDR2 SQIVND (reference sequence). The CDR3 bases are TGTGCCAGTAGTATAGAGGATCAGCCCCAGCATTTT. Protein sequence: CASSIEDQPQHF.

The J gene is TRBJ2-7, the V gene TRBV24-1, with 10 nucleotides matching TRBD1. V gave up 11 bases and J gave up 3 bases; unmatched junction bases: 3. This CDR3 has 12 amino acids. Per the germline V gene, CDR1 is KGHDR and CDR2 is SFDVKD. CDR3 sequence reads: CAIGTGDYEQYF. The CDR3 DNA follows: TGTGCCATTGGGACAGGGGACTACGAGCAGTACTTC.

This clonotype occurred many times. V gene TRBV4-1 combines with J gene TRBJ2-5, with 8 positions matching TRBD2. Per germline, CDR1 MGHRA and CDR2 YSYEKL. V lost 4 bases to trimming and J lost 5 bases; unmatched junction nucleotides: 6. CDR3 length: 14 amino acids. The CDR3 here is CASSREGLVETQYF. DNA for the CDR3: TGCGCCAGCAGCCGAGAGGGACTAGTGGAGACCCAGTACTTC.

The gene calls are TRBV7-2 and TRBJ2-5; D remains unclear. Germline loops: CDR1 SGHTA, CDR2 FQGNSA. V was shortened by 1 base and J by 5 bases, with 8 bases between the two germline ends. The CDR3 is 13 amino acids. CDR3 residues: CASSLGWWETQYF. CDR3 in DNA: TGTGCCAGCAGCTTAGGGTGGTGGGAGACCCAGTACTTC.

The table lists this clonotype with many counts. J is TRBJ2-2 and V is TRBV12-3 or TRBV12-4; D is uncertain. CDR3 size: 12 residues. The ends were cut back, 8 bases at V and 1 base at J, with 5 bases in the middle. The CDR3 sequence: CASAGNTGELFF. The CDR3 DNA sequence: TGTGCCAGCGCAGGGAACACCGGGGAGCTGTTTTTT.

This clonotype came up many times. CDR3 protein: CSARGLAGAANTGELFF. The CDR3 nucleotides are TGCAGTGCTAGGGGCCTAGCGGGAGCCGCGAACACCGGGGAGCTGTTTTTT. V and J are TRBV20-1 and TRBJ2-2, with TRBD2 identical over 10 bases. The CDR3 sequence is 17 residues long. V was pared by 3 bases and J by 0 bases, with 7 bases of the junction left unmatched. Looked up from germline, CDR1 is DFQATT and CDR2 is SNEGSKA (reference sequence).

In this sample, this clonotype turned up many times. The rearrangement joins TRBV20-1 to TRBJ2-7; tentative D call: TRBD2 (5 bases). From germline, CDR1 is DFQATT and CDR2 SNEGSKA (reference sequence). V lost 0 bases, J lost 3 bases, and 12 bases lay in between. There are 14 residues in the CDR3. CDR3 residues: CSARDGVSVYEQYF. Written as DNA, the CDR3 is TGCAGTGCTAGAGATGGAGTTAGCGTCTACGAGCAGTACTTC.

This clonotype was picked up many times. The CDR3 DNA follows: TGTGCCTGGAGTGTGGGGTCGGACACCGGGGAGCTGTTTTTT. This sequence encodes CAWSVGSDTGELFF. This chain links TRBV30 with TRBJ2-2; D unresolved. Germline lookup yields CDR1 GTSNPN and CDR2 SVGIG (reference sequence). V gave up 0 bases and J gave up 3 bases, with 8 bases separating them. The CDR3 sequence is 14 residues long.

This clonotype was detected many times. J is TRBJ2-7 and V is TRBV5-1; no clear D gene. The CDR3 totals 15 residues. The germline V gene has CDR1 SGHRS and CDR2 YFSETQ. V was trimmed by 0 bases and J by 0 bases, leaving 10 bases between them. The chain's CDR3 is CASSLDLRNSYEQYF. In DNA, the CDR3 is TGCGCCAGCAGCTTGGATCTGAGGAACTCCTACGAGCAGTACTTC.

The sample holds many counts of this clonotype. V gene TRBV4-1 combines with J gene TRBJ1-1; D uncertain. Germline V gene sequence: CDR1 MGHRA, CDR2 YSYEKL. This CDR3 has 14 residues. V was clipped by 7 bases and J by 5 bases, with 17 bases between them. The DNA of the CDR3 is TGCGCCAGCACCGGGCCTACCGTGAGAACTGAAGCTTTCTTT. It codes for CASTGPTVRTEAFF.

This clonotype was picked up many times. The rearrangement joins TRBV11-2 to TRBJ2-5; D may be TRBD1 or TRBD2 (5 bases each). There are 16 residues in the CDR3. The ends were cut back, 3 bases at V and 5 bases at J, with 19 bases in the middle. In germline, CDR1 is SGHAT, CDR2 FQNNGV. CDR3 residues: CASSLLGTRGWETQYF. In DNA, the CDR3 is TGTGCCAGCAGCTTGTTAGGGACGAGGGGCTGGGAGACCCAGTACTTC. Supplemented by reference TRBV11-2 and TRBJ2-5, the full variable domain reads EAGVAQSPRYKIIEKRQSVAFWCNPISGHATLYWYQQILGQGPKLLIQFQNNGVVDDSQLPKDRFSAERLKGVDSTLKIQPAKLEDSAVYLCASSLLGTRGWETQYFGPGTRLLVL.

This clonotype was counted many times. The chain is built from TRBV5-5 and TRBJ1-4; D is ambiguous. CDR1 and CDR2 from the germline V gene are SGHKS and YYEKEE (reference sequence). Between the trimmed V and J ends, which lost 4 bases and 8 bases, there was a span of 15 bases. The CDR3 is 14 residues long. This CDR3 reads CASSSGQEPEKLFF. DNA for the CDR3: TGTGCCAGCAGCAGTGGGCAGGAGCCCGAAAAACTGTTTTTT.

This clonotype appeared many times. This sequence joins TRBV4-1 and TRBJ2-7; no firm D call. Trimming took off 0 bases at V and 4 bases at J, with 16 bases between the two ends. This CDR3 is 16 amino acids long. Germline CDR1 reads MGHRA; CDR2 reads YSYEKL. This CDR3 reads CASSQDFVSLSYEQYF. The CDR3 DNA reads TGCGCCAGCAGCCAAGATTTCGTCTCCCTGTCATACGAGCAGTACTTC.

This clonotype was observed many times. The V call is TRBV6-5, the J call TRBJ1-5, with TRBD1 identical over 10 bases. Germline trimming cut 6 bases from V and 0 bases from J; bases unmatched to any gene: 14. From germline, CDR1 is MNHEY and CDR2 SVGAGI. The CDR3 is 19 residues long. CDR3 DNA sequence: TGTGCCAGCAGGAGCCGGTATGGGGGACAGGGGTATAGCAATCAGCCCCAGCATTTT. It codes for CASRSRYGGQGYSNQPQHF.

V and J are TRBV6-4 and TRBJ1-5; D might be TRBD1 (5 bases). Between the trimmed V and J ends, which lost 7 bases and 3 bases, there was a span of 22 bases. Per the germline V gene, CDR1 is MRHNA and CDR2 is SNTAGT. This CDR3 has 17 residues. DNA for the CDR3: TGTGCCAGCAATAACTTCCCGGGGCCGGGGAACAATCAGCCCCAGCATTTT. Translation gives CASNNFPGPGNNQPQHF.

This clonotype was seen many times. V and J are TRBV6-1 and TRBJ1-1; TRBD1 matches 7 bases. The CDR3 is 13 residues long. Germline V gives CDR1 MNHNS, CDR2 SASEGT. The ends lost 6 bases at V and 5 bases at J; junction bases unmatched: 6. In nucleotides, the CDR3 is TGTGCCAGCAGCACAGGGGAGGGGACTGAAGCTTTCTTT. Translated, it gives CASSTGEGTEAFF.

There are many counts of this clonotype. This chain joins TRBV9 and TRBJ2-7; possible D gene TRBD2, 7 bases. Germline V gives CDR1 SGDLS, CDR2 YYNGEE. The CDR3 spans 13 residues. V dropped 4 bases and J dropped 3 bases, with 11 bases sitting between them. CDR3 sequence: CASSPGGLYEQYF. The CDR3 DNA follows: TGTGCCAGCAGCCCCGGGGGGCTCTACGAGCAGTACTTC.

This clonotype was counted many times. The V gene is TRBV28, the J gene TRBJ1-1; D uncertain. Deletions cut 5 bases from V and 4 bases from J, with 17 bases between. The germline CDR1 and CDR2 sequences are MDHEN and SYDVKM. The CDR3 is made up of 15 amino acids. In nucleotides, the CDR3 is TGTGCCAGCAGTCTCCCCCGGAGTCGGCTCACTGAAGCTTTCTTT. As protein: CASSLPRSRLTEAFF.

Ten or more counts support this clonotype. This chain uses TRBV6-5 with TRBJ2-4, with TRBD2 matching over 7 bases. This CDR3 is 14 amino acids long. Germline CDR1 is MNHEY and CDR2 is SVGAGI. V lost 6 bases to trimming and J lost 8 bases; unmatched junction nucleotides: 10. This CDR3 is CASSSGGGRDIQYF. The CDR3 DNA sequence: TGTGCCAGCAGCTCTGGGGGAGGGAGGGACATTCAGTACTTC.

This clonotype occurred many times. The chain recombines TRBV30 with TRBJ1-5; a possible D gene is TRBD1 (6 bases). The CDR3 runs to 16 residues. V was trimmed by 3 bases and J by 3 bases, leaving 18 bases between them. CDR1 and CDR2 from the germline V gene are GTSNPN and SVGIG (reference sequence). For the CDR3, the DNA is TGTGCCTGGAGCGGAGGAAGGGGGGTACCCAATCAGCCCCAGCATTTT. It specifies CAWSGGRGVPNQPQHF.

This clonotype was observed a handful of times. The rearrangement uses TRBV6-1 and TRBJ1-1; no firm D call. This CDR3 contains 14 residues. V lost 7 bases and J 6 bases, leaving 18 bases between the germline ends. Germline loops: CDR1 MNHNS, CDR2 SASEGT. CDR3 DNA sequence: TGTGCCAGCATCGACAACCAGATGAGGGCTGAAGCTTTCTTT. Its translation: CASIDNQMRAEAFF.

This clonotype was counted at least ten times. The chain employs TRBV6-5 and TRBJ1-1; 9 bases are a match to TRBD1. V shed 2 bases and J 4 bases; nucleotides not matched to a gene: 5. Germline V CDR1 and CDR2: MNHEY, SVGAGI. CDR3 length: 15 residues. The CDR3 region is CASSYGTGGGTEAFF. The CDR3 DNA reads TGTGCCAGCAGTTACGGAACAGGGGGCGGCACTGAAGCTTTCTTT.

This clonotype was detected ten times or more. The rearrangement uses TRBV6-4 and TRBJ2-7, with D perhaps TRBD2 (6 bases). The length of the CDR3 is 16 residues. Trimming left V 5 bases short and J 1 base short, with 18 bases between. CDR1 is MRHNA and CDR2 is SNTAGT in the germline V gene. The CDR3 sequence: CASSFHGGRASYEQYF. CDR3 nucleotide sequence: TGTGCCAGCAGTTTCCACGGAGGGCGGGCATCCTACGAGCAGTACTTC.

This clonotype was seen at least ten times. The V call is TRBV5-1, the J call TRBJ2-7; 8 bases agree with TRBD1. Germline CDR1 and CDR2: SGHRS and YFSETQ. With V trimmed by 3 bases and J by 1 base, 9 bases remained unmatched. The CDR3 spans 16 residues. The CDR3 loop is CASSYSSTGGSYEQYF. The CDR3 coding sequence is TGCGCCAGCAGCTACTCTTCTACAGGGGGGTCCTACGAGCAGTACTTC. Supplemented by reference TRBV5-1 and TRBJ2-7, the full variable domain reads KAGVTQTPRYLIKTRGQQVTLSCSPISGHRSVSWYQQTPGQGLQFLFEYFSETQRNKGNFPGRFSGRQFSNSRSEMNVSTLELGDSALYLCASSYSSTGGSYEQYFGPGTRLTVT.

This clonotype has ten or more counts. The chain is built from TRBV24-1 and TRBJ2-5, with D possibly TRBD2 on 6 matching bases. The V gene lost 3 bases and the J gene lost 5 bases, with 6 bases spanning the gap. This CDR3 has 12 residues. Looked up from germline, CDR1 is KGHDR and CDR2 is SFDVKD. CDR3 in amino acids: CATSDSGETQYF. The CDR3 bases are TGTGCCACCAGTGATAGCGGGGAGACCCAGTACTTC.

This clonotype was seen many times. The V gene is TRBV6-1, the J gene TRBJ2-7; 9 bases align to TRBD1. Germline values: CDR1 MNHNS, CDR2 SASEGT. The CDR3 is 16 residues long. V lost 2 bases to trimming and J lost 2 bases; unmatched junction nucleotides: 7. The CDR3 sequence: CASSESGQGSTYEQYF. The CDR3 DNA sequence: TGTGCCAGCAGTGAATCCGGACAGGGGAGTACCTACGAGCAGTACTTC.

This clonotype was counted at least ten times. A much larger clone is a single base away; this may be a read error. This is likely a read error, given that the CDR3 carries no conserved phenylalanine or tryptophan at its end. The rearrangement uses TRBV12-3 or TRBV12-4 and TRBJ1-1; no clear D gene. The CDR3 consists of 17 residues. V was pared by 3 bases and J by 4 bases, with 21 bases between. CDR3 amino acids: CASSLSPPGGSVTEAFS. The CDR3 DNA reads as TGTGCCAGCAGTTTGTCCCCCCCGGGCGGCTCGGTCACTGAAGCTTTCTCT.

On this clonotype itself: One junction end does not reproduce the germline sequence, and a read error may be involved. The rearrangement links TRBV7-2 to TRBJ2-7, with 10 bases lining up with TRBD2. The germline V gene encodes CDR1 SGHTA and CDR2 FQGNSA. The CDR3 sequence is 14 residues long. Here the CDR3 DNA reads TGTGCCAGCAGGTTAGCGGGAGGAAGGTACGAGCAGTACTTC. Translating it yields CASRLAGGRYEQYF.